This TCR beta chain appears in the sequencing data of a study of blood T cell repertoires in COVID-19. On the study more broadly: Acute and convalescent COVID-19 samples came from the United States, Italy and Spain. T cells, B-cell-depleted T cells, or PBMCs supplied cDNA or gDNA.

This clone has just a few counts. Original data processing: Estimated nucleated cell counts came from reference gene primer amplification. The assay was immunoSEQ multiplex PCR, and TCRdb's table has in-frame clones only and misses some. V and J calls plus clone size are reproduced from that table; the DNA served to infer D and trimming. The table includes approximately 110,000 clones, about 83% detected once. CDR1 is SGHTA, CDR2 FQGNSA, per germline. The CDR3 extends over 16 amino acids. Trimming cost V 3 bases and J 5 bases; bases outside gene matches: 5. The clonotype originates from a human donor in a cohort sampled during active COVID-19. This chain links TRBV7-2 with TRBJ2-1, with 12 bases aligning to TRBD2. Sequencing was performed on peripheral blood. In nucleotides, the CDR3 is TGTGCCAGCAGCTTGGGGCTAGCGGGAGGGGACAATGAGCAGTTCTTC. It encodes CASSLGLAGGDNEQFF.